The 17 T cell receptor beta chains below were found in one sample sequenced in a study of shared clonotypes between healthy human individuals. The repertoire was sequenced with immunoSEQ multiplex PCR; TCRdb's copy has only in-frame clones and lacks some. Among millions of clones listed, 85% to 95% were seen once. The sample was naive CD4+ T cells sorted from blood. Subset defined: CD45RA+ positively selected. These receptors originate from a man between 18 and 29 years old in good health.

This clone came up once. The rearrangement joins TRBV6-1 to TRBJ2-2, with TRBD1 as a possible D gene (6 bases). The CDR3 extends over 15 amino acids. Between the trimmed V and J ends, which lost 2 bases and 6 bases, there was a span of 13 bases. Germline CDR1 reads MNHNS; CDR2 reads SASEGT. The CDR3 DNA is TGTGCCAGCAGTGAACTTTTCACAGGGCCCGGGGAGCTGTTTTTT. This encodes CASSELFTGPGELFF.

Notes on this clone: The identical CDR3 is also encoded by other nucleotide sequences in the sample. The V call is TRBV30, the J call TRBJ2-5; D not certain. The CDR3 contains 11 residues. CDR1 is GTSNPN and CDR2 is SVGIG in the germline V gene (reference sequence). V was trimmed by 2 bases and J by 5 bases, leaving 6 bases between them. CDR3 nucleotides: TGTGCCTGGAGTCTTCGGGAGACCCAGTACTTC. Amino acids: CAWSLRETQYF.

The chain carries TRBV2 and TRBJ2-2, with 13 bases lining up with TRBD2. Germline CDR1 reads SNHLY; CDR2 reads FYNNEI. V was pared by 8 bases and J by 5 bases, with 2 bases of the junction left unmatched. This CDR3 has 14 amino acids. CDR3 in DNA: TGTGCCAGCGGACTAGCGGGAGTTACCGGGGAGCTGTTTTTT. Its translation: CASGLAGVTGELFF.

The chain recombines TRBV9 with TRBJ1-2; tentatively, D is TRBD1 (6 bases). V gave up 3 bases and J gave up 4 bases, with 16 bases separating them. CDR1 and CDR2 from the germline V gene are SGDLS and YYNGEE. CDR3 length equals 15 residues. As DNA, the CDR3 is TGTGCCAGCAGCGGATACAGGGTAAGCGGCTATGGCTACACCTTC. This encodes CASSGYRVSGYGYTF. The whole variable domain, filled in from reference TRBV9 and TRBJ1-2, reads DSGVTQTPKHLITATGQRVTLRCSPRSGDLSVYWYQQSLDQGLQFLIQYYNGEERAKGNILERFSAQQFPDLHSELNLSSLELGDSALYFCASSGYRVSGYGYTFGSGTRLTVV.

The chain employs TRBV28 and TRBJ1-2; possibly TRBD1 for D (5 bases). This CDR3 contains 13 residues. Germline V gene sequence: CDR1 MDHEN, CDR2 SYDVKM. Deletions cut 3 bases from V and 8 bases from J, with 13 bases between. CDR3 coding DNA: TGTGCCAGCAGTTTGCAGGGCTGGTGGGGCTACACCTTC. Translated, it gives CASSLQGWWGYTF.

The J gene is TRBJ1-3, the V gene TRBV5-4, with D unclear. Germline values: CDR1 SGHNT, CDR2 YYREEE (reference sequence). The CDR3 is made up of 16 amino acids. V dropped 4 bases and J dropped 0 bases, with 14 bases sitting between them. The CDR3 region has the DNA TGTGCCAGCAGCCCGGGCCCCTCGAGCTCTGGAAACACCATATATTTT. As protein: CASSPGPSSSGNTIYF.

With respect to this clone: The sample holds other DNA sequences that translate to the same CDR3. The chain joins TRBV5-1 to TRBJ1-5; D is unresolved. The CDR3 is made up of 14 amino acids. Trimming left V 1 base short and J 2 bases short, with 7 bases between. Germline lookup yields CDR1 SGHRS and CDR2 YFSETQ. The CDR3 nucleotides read TGCGCCAGCAGCTTGAATACGGGCAATCAGCCCCAGCATTTT. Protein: CASSLNTGNQPQHF.

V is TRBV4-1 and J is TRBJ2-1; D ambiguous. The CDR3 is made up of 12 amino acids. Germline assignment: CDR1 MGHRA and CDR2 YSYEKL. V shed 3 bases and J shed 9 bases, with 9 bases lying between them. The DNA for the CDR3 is TGCGCCAGCAGCCACCCTTTGGCTGAGCAGTTCTTC. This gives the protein CASSHPLAEQFF.

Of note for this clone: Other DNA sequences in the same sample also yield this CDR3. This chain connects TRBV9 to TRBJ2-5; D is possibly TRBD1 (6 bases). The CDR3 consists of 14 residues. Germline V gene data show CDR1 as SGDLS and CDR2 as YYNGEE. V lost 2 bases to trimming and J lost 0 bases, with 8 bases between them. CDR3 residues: CASSVGTNQETQYF. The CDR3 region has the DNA TGTGCCAGCAGCGTCGGGACAAACCAAGAGACCCAGTACTTC. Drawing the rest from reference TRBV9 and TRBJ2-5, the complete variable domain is DSGVTQTPKHLITATGQRVTLRCSPRSGDLSVYWYQQSLDQGLQFLIQYYNGEERAKGNILERFSAQQFPDLHSELNLSSLELGDSALYFCASSVGTNQETQYFGPGTRLLVL.

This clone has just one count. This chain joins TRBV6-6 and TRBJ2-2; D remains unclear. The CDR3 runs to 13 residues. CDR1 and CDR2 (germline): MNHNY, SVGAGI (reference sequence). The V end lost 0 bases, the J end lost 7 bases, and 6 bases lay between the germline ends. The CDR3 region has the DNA TGTGCCAGCAGTTACTCCCGTGGCGGGGAGCTGTTTTTT. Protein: CASSYSRGGELFF.

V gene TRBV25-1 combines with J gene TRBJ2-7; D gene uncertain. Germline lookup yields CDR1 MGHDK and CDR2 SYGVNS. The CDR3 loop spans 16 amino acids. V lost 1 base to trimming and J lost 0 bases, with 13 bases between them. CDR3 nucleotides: TGTGCCAGCAGTGAATTTCTCAGTCAGAGCTCCTACGAGCAGTACTTC. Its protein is CASSEFLSQSSYEQYF.

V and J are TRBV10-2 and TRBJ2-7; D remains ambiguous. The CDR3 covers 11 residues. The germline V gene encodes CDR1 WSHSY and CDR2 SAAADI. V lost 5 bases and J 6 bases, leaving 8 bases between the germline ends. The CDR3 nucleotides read TGCGCCAGCAGTTTTGGGCCCGAGCAGTACTTC. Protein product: CASSFGPEQYF.

The CDR3 region has the DNA TGCGCCAGCAGTAACGGACTAGCGGAACCCTACGAGCAGTACTTC. Translation: CASSNGLAEPYEQYF. The chain recombines TRBV5-1 with TRBJ2-7; TRBD2 aligns across 10 bases. The CDR3 totals 15 residues. V lost 5 bases, J lost 2 bases, and 7 bases stayed unmatched. The germline CDR1 and CDR2 sequences are SGHRS and YFSETQ. The variable domain in full, with the rest retrieved from reference TRBV5-1 and TRBJ2-7, is KAGVTQTPRYLIKTRGQQVTLSCSPISGHRSVSWYQQTPGQGLQFLFEYFSETQRNKGNFPGRFSGRQFSNSRSEMNVSTLELGDSALYLCASSNGLAEPYEQYFGPGTRLTVT.

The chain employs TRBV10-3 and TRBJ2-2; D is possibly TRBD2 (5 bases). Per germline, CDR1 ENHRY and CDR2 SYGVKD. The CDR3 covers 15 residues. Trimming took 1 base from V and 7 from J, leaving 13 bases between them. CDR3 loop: CAISEWAGGSGELFF. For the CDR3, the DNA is TGTGCCATCAGTGAGTGGGCAGGAGGTAGCGGGGAGCTGTTTTTT.

CDR3: CASSQDIGTLSSYEQYF. CDR3 sequence (DNA): TGCGCCAGCAGCCAAGATATAGGGACTTTGAGCTCCTACGAGCAGTACTTC. V gene TRBV4-3 combines with J gene TRBJ2-7; TRBD2 is a possible D gene (6 bases). V gave up 0 bases and J gave up 0 bases, with 15 bases separating them. Germline CDR1 LGHNA, CDR2 YSLEER. There are 17 residues in the CDR3.

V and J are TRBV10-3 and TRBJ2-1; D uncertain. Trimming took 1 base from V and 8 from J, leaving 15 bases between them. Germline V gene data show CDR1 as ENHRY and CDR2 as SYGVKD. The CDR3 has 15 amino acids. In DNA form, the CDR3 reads TGTGCCATCAGTGAGTATCACGGGCGTTCGGATGAGCAGTTCTTC. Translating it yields CAISEYHGRSDEQFF.

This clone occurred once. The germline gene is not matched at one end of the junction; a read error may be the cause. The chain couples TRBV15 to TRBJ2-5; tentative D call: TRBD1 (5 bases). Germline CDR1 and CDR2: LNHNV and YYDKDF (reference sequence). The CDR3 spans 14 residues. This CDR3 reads CATSGLTAQETQYF. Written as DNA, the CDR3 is TGTGCCACCAGCGGATTGACAGCCCAAGAGACCCAATACTTC. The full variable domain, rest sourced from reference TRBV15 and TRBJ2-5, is DAMVIQNPRYQVTQFGKPVTLSCSQTLNHNVMYWYQQKSSQAPKLLFHYYDKDFNNEADTPDNFQSRRPNTSFCFLDIRSPGLGDTAMYLCATSGLTAQETQYFGPGTRLLVL.